One sample yielded the 13 T cell receptor beta chains listed below, sequenced in a study of Graves' ophthalmopathy and Graves' hyperthyroidism. Scientists amplified the TCR beta CDR3 regions from RNA transcripts. RT-PCR in the first round used HTBI primers; a second-round multiplex PCR followed. TCRdb re-derived calls from the multiplex PCR reads in MiXCR, one entry per CDR3 protein. The top ten hold about 3.3% of the sample, which has 650,000 to 800,000 distinct CDR3 sequences, approximately 39% seen once. Material: peripheral blood. The receptors originated from an adult man with Graves' ophthalmopathy.

This clonotype was seen many times. The chain recombines TRBV12-3 or TRBV12-4 with TRBJ1-6; 9 nucleotides line up with TRBD1. The CDR3 spans 14 residues. Germline trimming cut 9 bases from V and 7 bases from J; bases unmatched to any gene: 7. The CDR3 spells CASRDRVANSPLHF. CDR3 coding DNA: TGTGCCAGTCGGGACAGGGTGGCAAATTCACCCCTCCACTTT.

The rearrangement uses TRBV10-3 and TRBJ1-6; 9 bases agree with TRBD1. V was pared by 3 bases and J by 6 bases, with 3 bases of the junction left unmatched. Looked up from germline, CDR1 is ENHRY and CDR2 is SYGVKD. The length of the CDR3 is 15 residues. The CDR3 reads CAISDGGQGNSPLHF. Here the CDR3 DNA reads TGTGCCATCAGTGATGGGGGACAGGGTAATTCACCCCTCCACTTT.

V is TRBV15 and J is TRBJ1-3; D is undetermined. From germline, CDR1 is LNHNV and CDR2 YYDKDF (reference sequence). V was trimmed by 4 bases and J by 8 bases, leaving 3 bases between them. The CDR3 extends over 10 amino acids. The CDR3 region has the DNA TGTGCCACCAGCACTGACACCATATATTTT. Translation gives CATSTDTIYF.

This clonotype showed up many times. The chain employs TRBV7-8 and TRBJ1-5; 7 nucleotides match TRBD1. The V gene's germline CDR1 is SGHVS and CDR2 FQNEAQ. CDR3 size: 13 residues. V shed 6 bases, J shed 6 bases, and the junction held 5 bases outside the gene matches. The CDR3, as DNA: TGTGCCAGCAGTACAGGGGTGGTTCAGCCCCAGCATTTT. It yields the protein CASSTGVVQPQHF.

About this clonotype itself: A read error may explain this, as a much larger clone is one base away. The chain has TRBV11-2 and TRBJ1-5; possibly TRBD1 for D (5 bases). Trimming shortened V by 1 base and J by 3 bases, and 10 bases separated the two germline ends. Germline V lookup: CDR1 SGHAT, CDR2 FQNNGV. This CDR3 is built from 15 residues. CDR3 nucleotide sequence: TGTGCCAGCAGCTTAGTATCCGGGGCCAATCAGCCCCAGCATTTT. It codes for CASSLVSGANQPQHF.

This clonotype was detected ten times or more. J is TRBJ1-2 and V is TRBV14; D may be TRBD1 (6 bases). Germline CDR1 is SGHDN and CDR2 is FVKESK. V dropped 1 base and J dropped 7 bases, with 13 bases sitting between them. The CDR3 extends over 14 amino acids. The CDR3 DNA reads as TGTGCCAGCAGCCAAGCGACCACAGGGAGTGGCTACACCTTC. Amino acids: CASSQATTGSGYTF.

In its sample, this clonotype was seen many times. The J gene is TRBJ2-5, the V gene TRBV7-8; the D gene is possibly TRBD2 (6 bases). The germline V gene encodes CDR1 SGHVS and CDR2 FQNEAQ. V lost 0 bases and J lost 4, with 9 bases in between. The length of the CDR3 is 14 residues. CDR3 protein: CASSLAVGGETQYF. The CDR3, as DNA: TGTGCCAGCAGCTTAGCGGTGGGGGGAGAGACCCAGTACTTC.

The chain uses TRBV7-8 and TRBJ1-2; perhaps TRBD1 as D (5 bases). The V gene's germline CDR1 is SGHVS and CDR2 FQNEAQ. V gave up 0 bases and J gave up 5 bases, with 13 bases separating them. CDR3 length: 15 amino acids. In nucleotides, the CDR3 is TGTGCCAGCAGCTTAGCGGGGGGAATTGGTTATGGCTACACCTTC. This gives the protein CASSLAGGIGYGYTF.

This clonotype has at least ten counts. The rearrangement links TRBV6-6 to TRBJ1-5; D ambiguous. The germline gives CDR1 MNHNY, CDR2 SVGAGI (reference sequence). The CDR3 runs to 13 residues. Trimming cost V 6 bases and J 5 bases, with 11 bases left between them. The CDR3: CASSPYSYQPQHF. The DNA of the CDR3 is TGTGCCAGCAGCCCCTATTCCTATCAGCCCCAGCATTTT.

The chain uses TRBV20-1 and TRBJ2-1; TRBD2 aligns across 11 bases. Trimming took 2 bases from V and 3 from J; bases not matched to a gene: 3. Per the germline V gene, CDR1 is DFQATT and CDR2 is SNEGSKA (reference sequence). The CDR3 runs to 15 residues. CDR3 loop: CSARPTSGDYNEQFF. The CDR3 DNA follows: TGCAGTGCTAGACCGACTAGCGGGGACTACAATGAGCAGTTCTTC.

There are a few counts of this clonotype. The chain couples TRBV27 to TRBJ2-5; 10 bases map to TRBD1. The CDR3 consists of 14 residues. From germline, CDR1 is MNHEY and CDR2 SMNVEV (reference sequence). J lost 5 bases, V lost 8 bases, and 8 bases had no gene match. The CDR3 DNA is TGTGCCAGCGGCACGACAGGGGGCGAGGAGACCCAGTACTTC. It encodes CASGTTGGEETQYF.

The chain links TRBV2 to TRBJ1-2; tentative D call: TRBD1 (5 bases). V gave up 5 bases and J gave up 7 bases, with 11 bases separating them. CDR1 is SNHLY, CDR2 FYNNEI, per germline. The CDR3 totals 12 residues. The CDR3 spells CASSPGTSGYTF. The CDR3, as DNA: TGTGCCAGCAGTCCCGGGACTTCTGGCTACACCTTC.

At least ten counts were recorded for this clonotype. This chain connects TRBV12-3 or TRBV12-4 to TRBJ1-1; D call uncertain. V was clipped by 6 bases and J by 4 bases, with 15 bases between them. CDR3 length: 14 residues. CDR3 in amino acids: CASSLLSPGTEAFF. In nucleotides, the CDR3 is TGTGCCAGCAGCCTGTTGTCTCCCGGCACTGAAGCTTTCTTT.